The 10 T cell receptor beta chains below all came from one sample that was sequenced in a study of graft-versus-host responses after intestinal transplantation. Libraries were prepared by immunoSEQ multiplex PCR; TCRdb keeps only in-frame clonotypes and omits some of them. The sample comprises tens of thousands of clones, about 94% of which are singletons, and 0.15% to 0.2% rests with the top ten. What these receptors recognize is not known. Here the sequenced sample was unstimulated CD4+ T cells sorted from spleen or lymph node cells, taken before transplant. Source of these receptors: a human donor who was the organ donor for an intestinal transplant.

The chain uses TRBV6-5 and TRBJ1-6; D possibly corresponds to TRBD1 (6 bases). CDR3 size: 15 residues. Between the trimmed V and J ends, which lost 6 bases and 8 bases, there was a span of 17 bases. Germline V gives CDR1 MNHEY, CDR2 SVGAGI. This chain's CDR3 is CASSRTANGYSPLHF. The CDR3 DNA is TGTGCCAGCAGCCGGACAGCCAACGGGTATTCACCCCTCCACTTT.

This clone has just one count. The chain joins TRBV5-4 to TRBJ1-1; D is unclear. Between the trimmed V and J ends, which lost 10 bases and 1 base, there was a span of 17 bases. CDR1 is SGHNT and CDR2 is YYREEE in the germline V gene (reference sequence). This CDR3 has 14 amino acids. CDR3 DNA sequence: TGTGCCTCCGAGGCGGTCGGAGCGAACACTGAAGCTTTCTTT. Residues: CASEAVGANTEAFF.

This clone was counted a few times. The chain couples TRBV7-2 to TRBJ1-1, with D perhaps matching TRBD1 (5 bases). This CDR3 has 16 amino acids. V was clipped by 4 bases and J by 3 bases, with 18 bases between them. The germline CDR1 and CDR2 sequences are SGHTA and FQGNSA. As DNA, the CDR3 is TGTGCCAGCAGCTCAGATTTAACAGGTTCCCACACTGAAGCTTTCTTT. This sequence encodes CASSSDLTGSHTEAFF.

This chain connects TRBV12-2 to TRBJ1-5; the D call TRBD1 from the table was never checked on the DNA. TRBV12-2 is flagged as a pseudogene. This CDR3 spans 14 amino acids. CDR3 sequence: CASRGRGSNQPQHF. The CDR3 DNA reads TGTGCAAGTCGCGGCAGGGGTAGCAATCAGCCCCAGCATTTT.

This chain links TRBV29-1 with TRBJ1-2; weak D call: TRBD1 (6 bases). Germline CDR1 reads SQVTM; CDR2 reads ANQGSEA. There are 13 residues in the CDR3. V was trimmed by 7 bases and J by 6 bases, leaving 18 bases between them. The CDR3 DNA is TGCAGCGCCCGCCCCAGGGGTAGGAATGGCTACACCTTC. This encodes CSARPRGRNGYTF.

V and J are TRBV7-2 and TRBJ2-2, with 10 positions matching TRBD1. CDR1 and CDR2 (germline): SGHTA, FQGNSA. The CDR3 spans 16 residues. The V segment lost 1 base and the J segment 3 bases; nucleotides outside the gene matches: 2. CDR3 sequence: CASSLGGQGYTGELFF. Here the CDR3 DNA reads TGTGCCAGCAGCTTAGGGGGACAGGGGTACACCGGGGAGCTGTTTTTT.

The rearrangement joins TRBV5-1 to TRBJ1-1; D may be TRBD1 (6 bases). Germline V lookup: CDR1 SGHRS, CDR2 YFSETQ. CDR3 length: 15 amino acids. The V end was cut by 4 bases, the J end by 5 bases, with 18 bases between. The CDR3 spells CASSQDFGGATEAFF. DNA for the CDR3: TGCGCCAGCAGCCAAGACTTTGGGGGGGCGACTGAAGCTTTCTTT.

The chain is built from TRBV4-1 and TRBJ1-6; TRBD1 is a possible D gene (6 bases). The CDR3 has 16 amino acids. V was shortened by 0 bases and J by 10 bases, with 16 bases between the two germline ends. Germline V gene lookup returns CDR1 MGHRA and CDR2 YSYEKL. The CDR3 nucleotides are TGCGCCAGCAGCCAAGATACGCGGGACAAAAGGTCACCCCTCCACTTT. Translated, it gives CASSQDTRDKRSPLHF.

A note on this clone: The identical CDR3 is also encoded by other nucleotide sequences in the sample. The rearrangement joins TRBV15 to TRBJ1-5; no reliable D call. Trimming left V 6 bases short and J 1 base short, with 4 bases between. CDR1 is LNHNV and CDR2 is YYDKDF in the germline V gene (reference sequence). The CDR3 covers 12 residues. CDR3 sequence: CATRSSNQPQHF. DNA for the CDR3: TGTGCCACCAGATCGAGCAATCAGCCCCAGCATTTT.

Remarks on this clone: Germline is not matched at one junction end, which may reflect a read error. The chain recombines TRBV9 with TRBJ2-5, with TRBD1 matching 11 bases. Germline CDR1 reads SGDLS; CDR2 reads YYNGEE. CDR3 length: 15 residues. The chain's CDR3 is CASSATGTGGEAQYF. In DNA form, the CDR3 reads TGTGCCAGCAGCGCCACCGGGACAGGGGGAGAGGCCCAGTACTTC.